The next 17 T cell receptor beta chains were all read from a single sample in a study of early T cells in non-severe SARS-CoV-2 infection. Using its own MiXCR run on the 5' RACE reads, TCRdb lists one record per CDR3 protein. This sample carries over 50,000 distinct CDR3 sequences, about 7.7% of them seen once, and the ten largest clones take over 9.5%. The input for sequencing was whole blood, taken at baseline. All receptors derive from an adult who was a healthcare worker with PCR-confirmed SARS-CoV-2 infection or an uninfected control (not recorded which).

This clonotype was recorded many times. The V gene is TRBV7-2, the J gene TRBJ2-1; D is unresolved. The CDR3 covers 13 residues. The germline V and J ends were trimmed by 1 base and 5 bases, with 6 bases remaining between them. Germline values: CDR1 SGHTA, CDR2 FQGNSA. CDR3 amino acids: CASSLDRDNEQFF. The DNA for the CDR3 is TGTGCCAGCAGCTTAGACAGAGACAATGAGCAGTTCTTC.

DNA of the CDR3: TGTGCCAGCAGCCAAGTGGCAGTAGGACGGGGGATTGGCTACACCTTC. This gives the protein CASSQVAVGRGIGYTF. J is TRBJ1-2 and V is TRBV4-2; a weak D match, TRBD1 (5 bases). Germline lookup yields CDR1 LGHNA and CDR2 YNFKEQ. The CDR3 runs 16 residues. V was cut by 1 base and J by 7 bases, with 19 bases left in between.

This rearrangement joins TRBV25-1 to TRBJ2-7; D is unclear. Deletions cut 4 bases from V and 0 bases from J, with 16 bases between. The CDR3 runs to 16 residues. Germline CDR1 and CDR2: MGHDK and SYGVNS. The CDR3 here is CASSGRPSDNSYEQYF. The CDR3 DNA reads as TGTGCCAGCAGTGGACGGCCCTCCGATAACTCCTACGAGCAGTACTTC.

This clonotype was seen at least ten times. The chain combines TRBV20-1 with TRBJ1-3; D possibly corresponds to TRBD1 (5 bases). This CDR3 region has 13 residues. Per germline, CDR1 DFQATT and CDR2 SNEGSKA (reference sequence). V shed 6 bases and J shed 4 bases, with 13 bases lying between them. The CDR3 protein is CSATRDSGNTIYF. The DNA for the CDR3 is TGCAGTGCGACCCGGGACTCAGGAAACACCATATATTTT.

CDR3 protein: CASRKEVEQFF. DNA for the CDR3: TGTGCCAGCAGAAAAGAAGTTGAGCAGTTCTTC. This chain joins TRBV6-5 and TRBJ2-1; D unclear. Germline V gives CDR1 MNHEY, CDR2 SVGAGI. The V gene lost 6 bases and the J gene lost 9 bases, with 9 bases spanning the gap. CDR3 length: 11 amino acids.

The chain has TRBV7-2 and TRBJ2-7, with D possibly being TRBD1 (6 bases). V was clipped by 5 bases and J by 3 bases, with 8 bases between them. The CDR3 sequence is 12 residues long. Germline CDR1 is SGHTA and CDR2 is FQGNSA. CDR3 bases: TGTGCCAGCAGCCAGGGGTTCTACGAGCAGTACTTC. Protein product: CASSQGFYEQYF. Supplemented by reference TRBV7-2 and TRBJ2-7, the full variable domain reads GAGVSQSPSNKVTEKGKDVELRCDPISGHTALYWYRQSLGQGLEFLIYFQGNSAPDKSGLPSDRFSAERTGGSVSTLTIQRTQQEDSAVYLCASSQGFYEQYFGPGTRLTVT.

In this sample, this clonotype turned up many times. The chain carries TRBV7-9 and TRBJ1-4; TRBD1 is a possible D gene (6 bases). V was pared by 3 bases and J by 4 bases, with 9 bases between. The germline V gene encodes CDR1 SEHNR and CDR2 FQNEAQ (reference sequence). This CDR3 comprises 14 residues. CDR3 sequence (DNA): TGTGCCAGCAGCTTCGGACAGAGTAATGAAAAACTGTTTTTT. Translated, it gives CASSFGQSNEKLFF.

This clonotype turned up a few times. CDR3 bases: TGTGCCAGCAGTTTCGGGGACAGGGTTGGAGAGACCCAGTACTTC. This encodes CASSFGDRVGETQYF. The rearrangement uses TRBV28 and TRBJ2-5, with 9 bases lining up with TRBD1. J gave up 4 bases and V 3 bases, and 6 bases lay outside the gene matches. The CDR3 runs to 15 residues. Germline V lookup: CDR1 MDHEN, CDR2 SYDVKM. The full variable domain, with the rest looked up from reference TRBV28 and TRBJ2-5, is DVKVTQSSRYLVKRTGEKVFLECVQDMDHENMFWYRQDPGLGLRLIYFSYDVKMKEKGDIPEGYSVSREKKERFSLILESASTNQTSMYLCASSFGDRVGETQYFGPGTRLLVL.

This clonotype has ten or more counts. The rearrangement links TRBV20-1 to TRBJ2-7, with 9 bases lining up with TRBD2. CDR3 length equals 17 residues. V lost 0 bases to trimming and J lost 0 bases; unmatched junction nucleotides: 9. Germline CDR1 and CDR2: DFQATT and SNEGSKA (reference sequence). CDR3 nucleotide sequence: TGCAGTGCTAGAGAACAGGGCGCTAGCGGGGACTCCTACGAGCAGTACTTC. It translates to CSAREQGASGDSYEQYF.

This clonotype was counted many times. J is TRBJ2-7 and V is TRBV7-8, with 11 bases aligning to TRBD1. The trim removed 2 bases at V and 0 bases at J, leaving 6 bases unmatched. Germline assignment: CDR1 SGHVS and CDR2 FQNEAQ. The CDR3 runs 17 residues. The CDR3 protein is CASSLRTGGAGSYEQYF. As DNA, the CDR3 is TGTGCCAGCAGCTTAAGGACAGGGGGCGCCGGCTCCTACGAGCAGTACTTC. The complete variable domain, with remaining parts taken from reference TRBV7-8 and TRBJ2-7, reads GAGVSQSPRYKVAKRGQDVALRCDPISGHVSLFWYQQALGQGPEFLTYFQNEAQLDKSGLPSDRFFAERPEGSVSTLKIQRTQQEDSAVYLCASSLRTGGAGSYEQYFGPGTRLTVT.

The V gene is TRBV9, the J gene TRBJ2-5; D possibly corresponds to TRBD1 (6 bases). Germline V gene lookup returns CDR1 SGDLS and CDR2 YYNGEE. The CDR3 contains 13 residues. The ends were cut back, 2 bases at V and 5 bases at J, with 10 bases in the middle. CDR3 DNA: TGTGCCAGCAGCGTTGGGGGCCACGAGACCCAGTACTTC. Its protein product is CASSVGGHETQYF.

This clonotype was picked up a small number of times. CDR3 bases: TGTGCCAGCACCCGACGGGCGGGACAGGAAGCTTTCTTT. Translated, it gives CASTRRAGQEAFF. The V call is TRBV6-5, the J call TRBJ1-1, with 7 bases fitting TRBD1. With 7 bases clipped from V and 8 bases from J, the junction kept 10 bases outside the gene matches. CDR1 MNHEY and CDR2 SVGAGI come from the germline V gene. CDR3 length equals 13 residues.

The chain is built from TRBV4-2 and TRBJ2-5; 13 bases line up with TRBD2. CDR3 length equals 17 residues. Looked up from germline, CDR1 is LGHNA and CDR2 is YNFKEQ. Germline trimming cut 4 bases from V and 5 bases from J; bases unmatched to any gene: 10. The chain's CDR3 is CASSRGTSGTTGETQYF. In DNA, the CDR3 is TGTGCCAGCAGCCGAGGGACTAGCGGGACTACAGGGGAGACCCAGTACTTC.

V usage is TRBV12-5 and J usage is TRBJ1-2, with unresolved D. The CDR3 consists of 12 residues. Germline assignment: CDR1 LGHNT and CDR2 FRNRAP. Between the trimmed V and J ends, which lost 3 bases and 2 bases, there was a span of 4 bases. The chain's CDR3 is CASGLENYGYTF. In nucleotides, the CDR3 is TGTGCTAGTGGTTTAGAGAACTATGGCTACACCTTC.

This clonotype was detected many times. The chain employs TRBV20-1 and TRBJ2-1; 10 bases match TRBD2. CDR3 length: 18 amino acids. Trimming took 4 bases from V and 0 from J; bases not matched to a gene: 12. CDR1 is DFQATT and CDR2 is SNEGSKA in the germline V gene (reference sequence). CDR3 sequence reads: CSATGLALKMSSYNEQFF. The CDR3, as DNA: TGCAGTGCTACGGGACTAGCGCTAAAGATGAGCTCCTACAATGAGCAGTTCTTC.

Of note for this clonotype: A read error is possible here, since a much larger clone lies one base away. The chain employs TRBV4-2 and TRBJ2-7; D is possibly TRBD1 (5 bases). The germline gives CDR1 LGHNA, CDR2 YNFKEQ. This CDR3 is 12 amino acids long. The CDR3 DNA follows: TGTGTCAGCAGCCAAGGGGACTACGAGCAGTACTTC. Protein sequence: CVSSQGDYEQYF.

This clonotype appeared a few times. The chain employs TRBV12-3 or TRBV12-4 and TRBJ1-3; D gene unclear. Deletions cut 1 base from V and 0 bases from J, with 7 bases between. The CDR3 runs to 15 residues. The CDR3 loop is CASSLGANSGNTIYF. CDR3 bases: TGTGCCAGCAGTTTAGGGGCGAACTCTGGAAACACCATATATTTT.